The next 5 T cell receptor beta chains were all read from a single sample in a study of blood T cell repertoires in COVID-19. Profiled with immunoSEQ multiplex PCR; TCRdb holds only in-frame clones, not every one. This sample carries roughly 350,000 clones, 88% of them seen once, and the ten largest clones take about 6.7%. Sequenced input: peripheral blood. These receptors all come from a woman in her seventies with COVID-19, enrolled during active disease.

This chain connects TRBV27 to TRBJ1-2; 9 nucleotides agree with TRBD1. CDR3 length: 14 residues. V trimming: 6 bases; J trimming: 9 bases; junction bases outside the gene matches: 11. Germline V CDR1 and CDR2: MNHEY, SMNVEV (reference sequence). CDR3 in amino acids: CASSITGGRSSYTF. CDR3 coding DNA: TGTGCCAGCAGCATCACAGGGGGCAGGAGTAGCTACACCTTC.

This chain links TRBV29-1 with TRBJ1-2, with 8 bases matching TRBD1. CDR3 length: 14 residues. V lost 8 bases and J lost 3; bases outside the gene matches: 11. The germline V gene has CDR1 SQVTM and CDR2 ANQGSEA. CDR3 DNA: TGCAGCCCCGTCCCCTTGACAGGGGACTATGGCTACACCTTC. It codes for CSPVPLTGDYGYTF.

The rearrangement links TRBV18 to TRBJ2-7, with D perhaps TRBD2 (5 bases). The CDR3 consists of 16 residues. Trimming left V 2 bases short and J 4 bases short, with 18 bases between. CDR1 is KGHSH and CDR2 is LQKENI in the germline V gene. In DNA, the CDR3 is TGTGCCAGCTCACCAACCCTAGCCGAACCAAGATACGAGCAGTACTTC. This translates into CASSPTLAEPRYEQYF.

The chain employs TRBV5-1 and TRBJ1-1; maybe TRBD1 (6 bases). The CDR3 extends over 16 amino acids. Germline V CDR1 and CDR2: SGHRS, YFSETQ. Trimming removed 3 bases at V and 1 base at J, with 16 bases between. The CDR3 loop reads CASSSLIRDKNTEAFF. CDR3 sequence (DNA): TGCGCCAGCAGCTCTTTAATCCGGGACAAGAACACTGAAGCTTTCTTT.

The chain carries TRBV18 and TRBJ1-2, with TRBD1 matching over 9 bases. Per the germline V gene, CDR1 is KGHSH and CDR2 is LQKENI. The CDR3 extends over 14 amino acids. V trimming: 3 bases; J trimming: 4 bases; junction bases outside the gene matches: 3. Written as DNA, the CDR3 is TGTGCCAGCTCACCGGGACAGGGACCCTATGGCTACACCTTC. It codes for CASSPGQGPYGYTF.